The 5 T cell receptor beta chains presented below share a single source sample, sequenced in a study of identifying expanded T cells in peripheral blood. Profiling relied on immunoSEQ multiplex PCR, and the TCRdb table lists in-frame clones only, not all of them. The top ten clones hold approximately 17% of a sample with about 58,000 clones, approximately 83% of them seen once. The sample consisted of blood. Receptor source: a person aged 18 to 75 in good health.

This clone was observed a handful of times. CDR3 in amino acids: CASSLRPDRLTGELFF. The CDR3 coding sequence is TGTGCCAGCAGTCTGCGCCCTGACAGACTTACCGGGGAGCTGTTTTTT. The V call is TRBV14, the J call TRBJ2-2; D is perhaps TRBD1 (5 bases). The germline V gene encodes CDR1 SGHDN and CDR2 FVKESK. V lost 6 bases and J 5 bases, leaving 19 bases between the germline ends. The CDR3 loop spans 16 amino acids.

The J gene is TRBJ2-3, the V gene TRBV7-2, with 12 bases aligning to TRBD1. The germline V gene encodes CDR1 SGHTA and CDR2 FQGNSA. This CDR3 comprises 15 residues. J lost 7 bases, V lost 4 bases, and 6 bases had no gene match. The CDR3 sequence: CASSSTGTGGNTQYF. CDR3 DNA: TGTGCCAGCAGCTCGACCGGGACAGGGGGCAATACGCAGTATTTT. The variable domain in full, completed from reference TRBV7-2 and TRBJ2-3, reads GAGVSQSPSNKVTEKGKDVELRCDPISGHTALYWYRQSLGQGLEFLIYFQGNSAPDKSGLPSDRFSAERTGGSVSTLTIQRTQQEDSAVYLCASSSTGTGGNTQYFGPGTRLTVL.

The chain has TRBV27 and TRBJ2-2, with 7 positions matching TRBD1. Germline V gene sequence: CDR1 MNHEY, CDR2 SMNVEV (reference sequence). V was clipped by 6 bases and J by 4 bases; unmatched bases: 8. This CDR3 contains 15 residues. The CDR3 reads CASRIGQVTTGELFF. The CDR3 bases are TGTGCCAGCAGAATAGGACAGGTTACCACCGGGGAGCTGTTTTTT.

This sequence joins TRBV5-1 and TRBJ1-1; a possible D gene is TRBD1 (6 bases). V lost 0 bases to trimming and J lost 6 bases, with 12 bases between them. Germline CDR1 reads SGHRS; CDR2 reads YFSETQ. The CDR3 is made up of 14 amino acids. CDR3 coding DNA: TGCGCCAGCAGCTTGGTTGGACAGTTGGCTGAAGCTTTCTTT. This sequence encodes CASSLVGQLAEAFF.

The V and J genes are TRBV4-3 and TRBJ1-4; D perhaps matches TRBD1 (5 bases). The CDR3 covers 15 residues. V lost 4 bases and J 6 bases, leaving 15 bases between the germline ends. Germline-derived CDR1 and CDR2 are LGHNA and YSLEER. The CDR3 nucleotides read TGCGCCAGCAGCCCAAAGGGACGTTATGATGAAAAACTGTTTTTT. Translation: CASSPKGRYDEKLFF.